The 18 T cell receptor beta chains below come from one sample, sequenced in a study of blood T cell repertoires in COVID-19. Produced via immunoSEQ multiplex PCR; TCRdb's table is partial and in-frame only. The data contain about 260,000 clones, about 82% of them singletons. The sample taken for sequencing was PBMCs or T cells enriched from blood (not recorded which). These TCRs come from a woman in her fifties or sixties who had recovered from COVID-19.

This clone showed up just once. The chain has TRBV13 and TRBJ2-5; no definite D call. This CDR3 contains 14 residues. Germline V gene data show CDR1 as PRHDT and CDR2 as FYEKMQ (reference sequence). V was clipped by 5 bases and J by 1 base, with 11 bases between them. The CDR3 spells CASSPQYLQETQYF. In nucleotides, the CDR3 is TGTGCCAGCAGCCCCCAGTACCTCCAAGAGACCCAGTACTTC.

This clone was seen once. The V call is TRBV5-1, the J call TRBJ2-7; tentative D call: TRBD2 (5 bases). This CDR3 is built from 15 residues. Trimming stripped 1 base from V and 0 bases from J, with 11 bases between. Germline assignment: CDR1 SGHRS and CDR2 YFSETQ. CDR3 amino acids: CASSLSPGNSYEQYF. In nucleotides, the CDR3 is TGCGCCAGCAGCTTGAGTCCCGGGAACTCCTACGAGCAGTACTTC.

The chain joins TRBV10-3 to TRBJ2-5, with D perhaps matching TRBD2 (6 bases). Germline V gene lookup returns CDR1 ENHRY and CDR2 SYGVKD. There are 16 residues in the CDR3. Trimming pared 0 bases from V and 5 bases from J, leaving 16 bases between. The chain's CDR3 is CAISESHGGAEETQYF. The CDR3 region has the DNA TGTGCCATCAGTGAGTCACATGGAGGGGCCGAGGAGACCCAGTACTTC.

The chain employs TRBV18 and TRBJ2-4; 9 bases align to TRBD1. This CDR3 contains 15 residues. CDR1 is KGHSH, CDR2 LQKENI, per germline. V lost 0 bases to trimming and J lost 9 bases; unmatched junction nucleotides: 6. CDR3 DNA: TGTGCCAGCTCACCACCGGGACAGGGATTAGGCATTCAGTACTTC. The encoded protein is CASSPPGQGLGIQYF.

This clone was detected only a few times. The V and J genes are TRBV4-3 and TRBJ1-1; tentative D call: TRBD1 (6 bases). There are 15 residues in the CDR3. V lost 4 bases and J 1 base, leaving 13 bases between the germline ends. Germline values: CDR1 LGHNA, CDR2 YSLEER. The CDR3 DNA reads TGCGCCAGCAGCCCAGGGGTGTTCCAGAACACTGAAGCTTTCTTT. This sequence encodes CASSPGVFQNTEAFF.

V usage is TRBV20-1 and J usage is TRBJ2-7; tentative D call: TRBD2 (6 bases). The germline V gene has CDR1 DFQATT and CDR2 SNEGSKA (reference sequence). The CDR3 totals 14 residues. Trimming cost V 3 bases and J 1 base, with 13 bases left between them. The CDR3 DNA is TGCAGTGCTAGTATTAGCGGACCTTCCTACGAGCAGTACTTC. Translating it yields CSASISGPSYEQYF.

The sample holds one count of this clone. J is TRBJ1-6 and V is TRBV27; no definite D call. Looked up from germline, CDR1 is MNHEY and CDR2 is SMNVEV (reference sequence). The V gene lost 5 bases and the J gene lost 3 bases, with 14 bases spanning the gap. The CDR3 is 16 amino acids. The CDR3: CASSPRAGIYNSPLHF. In DNA form, the CDR3 reads TGTGCCAGCAGTCCCCGCGCGGGGATCTATAATTCACCCCTCCACTTT.

This clone has just one count. The rearrangement joins TRBV7-9 to TRBJ2-2, with TRBD2 identical over 9 bases. V shed 0 bases and J 7 bases; nucleotides not matched to a gene: 6. The CDR3 loop spans 16 amino acids. CDR1 SEHNR and CDR2 FQNEAQ come from the germline V gene (reference sequence). CDR3 in DNA: TGTGCCAGCAGCTTAGCCGGGACTAGCTTTGTCGGGGAGCTGTTTTTT. It specifies CASSLAGTSFVGELFF.

This chain links TRBV2 with TRBJ2-3, with D maybe TRBD1 (6 bases). The germline V gene has CDR1 SNHLY and CDR2 FYNNEI. This CDR3 spans 15 amino acids. V lost 2 bases, J lost 0 bases, and 9 bases lay in between. The CDR3 is CASSEQGPSTDTQYF. The DNA of the CDR3 is TGTGCCAGCAGTGAACAGGGGCCGAGCACAGATACGCAGTATTTT.

J is TRBJ2-3 and V is TRBV12-1; TRBD2, the D gene given by the table, was not confirmed from the DNA. TRBV12-1 is labeled a pseudogene. The CDR3 extends over 15 amino acids. CDR3 sequence reads: CASSLRPRLTDTQYF. The CDR3 coding sequence is TGTGCCAGCAGCCTCCGGCCCCGACTCACAGATACGCAGTATTTT.

The CDR3 coding sequence is TGTGCCAGCAGTGCTCGGGTCACCGGGGAGCTGTTTTTT. This codes for CASSARVTGELFF. J is TRBJ2-2 and V is TRBV27; D is uncertain. CDR3 length: 13 amino acids. Germline V CDR1 and CDR2: MNHEY, SMNVEV (reference sequence). Trimming removed 5 bases from V and 4 bases from J, with 8 bases in between.

V gene TRBV6-5 combines with J gene TRBJ2-5; tentatively, D is TRBD2 (6 bases). CDR1 and CDR2 from the germline V gene are MNHEY and SVGAGI. Trimming took 0 bases from V and 7 from J, leaving 12 bases between them. CDR3 size: 14 residues. CDR3 coding DNA: TGTGCCAGCAGTTACTCCGGGAGCAAAGGGACCCAGTACTTC. Its protein is CASSYSGSKGTQYF.

The V and J genes are TRBV5-6 and TRBJ1-2; 8 nucleotides line up with TRBD1. The V and J ends lost 5 bases and 4 bases, in that order; junction bases with no gene match: 13. This CDR3 has 16 residues. Germline assignment: CDR1 SGHDT and CDR2 YYEEEE. The DNA for the CDR3 is TGTGCCAGCAGAAAAAGGACAGGGAGTAACGCCTATGGCTACACCTTC. Protein product: CASRKRTGSNAYGYTF.

This clone was seen only once. The chain joins TRBV30 to TRBJ1-5, with 8 bases matching TRBD1. Germline CDR1 and CDR2: GTSNPN and SVGIG (reference sequence). After removal of 2 bases from V and 4 bases from J, the junction contained 7 bases not matched to a gene. CDR3 length: 15 amino acids. CDR3 sequence reads: CAWSWGRGPNQPQHF. The CDR3 nucleotides read TGTGCCTGGAGTTGGGGCAGGGGGCCTAATCAGCCCCAGCATTTT. The whole variable domain, remainder taken from reference TRBV30 and TRBJ1-5, is SQTIHQWPATLVQPVGSPLSLECTVEGTSNPNLYWYRQAAGRGLQLLFYSVGIGQISSEVPQNLSASRPQDRQFILSSKKLLLSDSGFYLCAWSWGRGPNQPQHFGDGTRLSIL.

This clone appeared a single time. The chain uses TRBV19 and TRBJ2-6, with 8 bases lining up with TRBD1. J was trimmed by 1 base and V by 6 bases; bases with no gene match: 8. This CDR3 has 17 residues. Per germline, CDR1 LNHDA and CDR2 SQIVND (reference sequence). CDR3: CASRIQGGKSGANVLTF. CDR3 DNA: TGTGCCAGTAGGATACAGGGGGGCAAGTCTGGGGCCAACGTCCTGACTTTC.

The CDR3 loop reads CASSPDPGQAIYGYTF. The CDR3 bases are TGTGCCAGCAGCCCGGACCCGGGACAGGCTATCTATGGCTACACCTTC. The chain couples TRBV5-4 to TRBJ1-2; TRBD1 agrees at 8 bases. Germline loops: CDR1 SGHNT, CDR2 YYREEE (reference sequence). V shed 4 bases, J shed 4 bases, and the junction held 12 bases outside the gene matches. This CDR3 is 16 amino acids long.

This clone has just one count. The V call is TRBV11-3, the J call TRBJ1-1; D is unclear. The germline gives CDR1 SGHNT, CDR2 YENEEA. V shed 5 bases and J shed 2 bases, with 12 bases lying between them. The CDR3 loop spans 14 amino acids. The CDR3 is CASSDRVRNTEAFF. The CDR3 DNA follows: TGTGCCAGCAGCGATCGTGTCAGAAACACTGAAGCTTTCTTT.

In this sample, this clone turned up a few times. The V call is TRBV5-1, the J call TRBJ1-6, with 7 bases that match TRBD1. V shed 0 bases, J shed 13 bases, and the junction held 7 bases outside the gene matches. This CDR3 is 14 amino acids long. The germline CDR1 and CDR2 sequences are SGHRS and YFSETQ. The CDR3, as DNA: TGCGCCAGCAGCTTGGGGCAGGACAGGACGCCCCTCCACTTT. This translates into CASSLGQDRTPLHF.